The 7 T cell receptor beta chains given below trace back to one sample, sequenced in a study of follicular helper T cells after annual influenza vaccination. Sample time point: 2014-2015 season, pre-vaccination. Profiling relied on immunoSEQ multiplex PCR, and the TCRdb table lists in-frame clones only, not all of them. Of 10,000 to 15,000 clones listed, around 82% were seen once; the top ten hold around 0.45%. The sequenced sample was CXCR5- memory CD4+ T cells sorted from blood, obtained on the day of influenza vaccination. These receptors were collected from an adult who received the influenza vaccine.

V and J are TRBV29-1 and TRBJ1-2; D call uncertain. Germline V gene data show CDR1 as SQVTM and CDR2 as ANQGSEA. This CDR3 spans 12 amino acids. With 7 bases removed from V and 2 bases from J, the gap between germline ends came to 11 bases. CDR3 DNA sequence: TGCAGCGCCAGTCCCGACAACTATGGCTACACCTTC. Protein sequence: CSASPDNYGYTF.

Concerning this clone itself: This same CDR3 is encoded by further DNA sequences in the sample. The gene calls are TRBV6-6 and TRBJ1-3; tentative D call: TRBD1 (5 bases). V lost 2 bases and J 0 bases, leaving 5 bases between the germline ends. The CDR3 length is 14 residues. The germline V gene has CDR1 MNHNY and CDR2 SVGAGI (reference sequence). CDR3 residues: CASSYGGSGNTIYF. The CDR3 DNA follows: TGTGCCAGCAGTTACGGGGGCTCTGGAAACACCATATATTTT.

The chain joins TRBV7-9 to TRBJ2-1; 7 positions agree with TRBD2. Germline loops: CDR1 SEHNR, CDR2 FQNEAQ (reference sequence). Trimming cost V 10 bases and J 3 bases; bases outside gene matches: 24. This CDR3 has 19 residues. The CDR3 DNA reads TGTGCCACCGCTCTCCGTGCCAAGCAGGGCGGGGGAAGCTACAATGAGCAGTTCTTC. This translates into CATALRAKQGGGSYNEQFF.

CDR3: CASSYSGQYQPQHF. CDR3 sequence (DNA): TGTGCCAGCAGTTACTCGGGACAGTATCAGCCCCAGCATTTT. This sequence joins TRBV6-5 and TRBJ1-5; 7 bases align to TRBD1. CDR1 is MNHEY and CDR2 is SVGAGI in the germline V gene. Losses at the gene ends were 0 bases for V and 5 bases for J; bases not matched to a gene: 1. The CDR3 contains 14 residues.

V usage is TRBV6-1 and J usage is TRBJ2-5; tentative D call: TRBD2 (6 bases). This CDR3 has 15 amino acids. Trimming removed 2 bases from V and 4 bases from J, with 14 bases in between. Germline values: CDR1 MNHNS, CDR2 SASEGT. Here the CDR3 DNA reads TGTGCCAGCAGTGAATCGCGGGCGGGATCAGAGACCCAGTACTTC. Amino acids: CASSESRAGSETQYF.

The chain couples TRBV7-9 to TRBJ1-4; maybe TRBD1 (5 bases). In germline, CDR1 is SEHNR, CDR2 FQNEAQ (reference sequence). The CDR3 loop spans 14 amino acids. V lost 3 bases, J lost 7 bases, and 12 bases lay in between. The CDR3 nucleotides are TGTGCCAGCAGCTTTTTGGGGGTCCGTGAAAAACTGTTTTTT. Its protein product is CASSFLGVREKLFF. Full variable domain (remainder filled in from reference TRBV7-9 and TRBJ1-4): DTGVSQNPRHKITKRGQNVTFRCDPISEHNRLYWYRQTLGQGPEFLTYFQNEAQLEKSRLLSDRFSAERPKGSFSTLEIQRTEQGDSAMYLCASSFLGVREKLFFGSGTQLSVL.

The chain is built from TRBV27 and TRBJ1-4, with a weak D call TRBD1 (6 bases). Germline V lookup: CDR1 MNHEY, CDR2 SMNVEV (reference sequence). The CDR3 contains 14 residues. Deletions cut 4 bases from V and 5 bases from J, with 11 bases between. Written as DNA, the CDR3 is TGTGCCAGCAGTTGGGGGCTACCAAATGAAAAACTGTTTTTT. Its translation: CASSWGLPNEKLFF.